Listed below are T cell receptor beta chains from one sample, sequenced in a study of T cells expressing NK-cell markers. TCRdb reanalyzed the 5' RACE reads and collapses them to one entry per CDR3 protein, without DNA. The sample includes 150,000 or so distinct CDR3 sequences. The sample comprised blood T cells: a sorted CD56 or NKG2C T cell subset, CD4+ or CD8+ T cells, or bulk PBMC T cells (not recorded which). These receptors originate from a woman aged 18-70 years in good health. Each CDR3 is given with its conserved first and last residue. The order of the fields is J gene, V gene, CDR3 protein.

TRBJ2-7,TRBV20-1,CSARDPRTSGSDEQYF
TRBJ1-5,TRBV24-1,CARWDRADSNQPQHF
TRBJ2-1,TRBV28,CASESGGAMGNEQFF
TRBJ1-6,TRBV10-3,CAITLDKNSPLHF
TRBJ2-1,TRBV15,CATSRGDDDNEQFF
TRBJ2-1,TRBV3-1,CASSRQGSYNEQFF
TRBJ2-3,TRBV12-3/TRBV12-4,CASNQGLATQYF
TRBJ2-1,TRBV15,CATSRGETSGGYNEQFF
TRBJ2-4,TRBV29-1,CSVRDAHIQYF
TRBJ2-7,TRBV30,CAWSVTGRQYEQYF
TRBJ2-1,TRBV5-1,CASSLEGWEQFF
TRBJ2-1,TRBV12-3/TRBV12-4,CASSVLQGPREQFF
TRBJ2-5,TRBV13,CASSAQGALQETQYF
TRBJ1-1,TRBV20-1,CSASPGLNTEAFF
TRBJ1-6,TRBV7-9,CASSLGGSSPLHF
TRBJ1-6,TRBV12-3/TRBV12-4,CASSLGGGRGPLHF
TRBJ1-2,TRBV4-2,CASSPDRNGYTF
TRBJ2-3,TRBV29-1,CSVEDYFLAGEADTQYF
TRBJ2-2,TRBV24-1,CATSDPGHQNTGELFF
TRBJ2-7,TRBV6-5,CASSYKASGAYEQYF
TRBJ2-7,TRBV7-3,CASSLAGFESEQYF
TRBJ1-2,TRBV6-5,CASSYGQGARGYTF
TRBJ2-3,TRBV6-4,CASRQGLTTDTQYF
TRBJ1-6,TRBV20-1,CSARDVLNNSPLHF
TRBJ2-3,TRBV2,CASSNHPGPDTQYF
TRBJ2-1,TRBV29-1,CSGQGPNEQFF
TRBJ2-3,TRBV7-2,CAGGQGITDTQYF
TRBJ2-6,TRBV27,CASRETQGALGANVLTF
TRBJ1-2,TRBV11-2,CASSLEGSGPYGYTF
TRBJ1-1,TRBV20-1,CSAPVRVTEAFF
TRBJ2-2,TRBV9,CASSGQGVNTGELFF
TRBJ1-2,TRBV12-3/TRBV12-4,CASSLGSNYGYTF
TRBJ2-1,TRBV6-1,CASRFSGGSVNEQFF
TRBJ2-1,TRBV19,CASKSGGRSYNEQFF
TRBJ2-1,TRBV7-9,CASSQLEVRYNEQFF
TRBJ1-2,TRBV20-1,CSVMGQGSYGYTF
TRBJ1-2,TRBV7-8,CASSPRQGGDYGYTF
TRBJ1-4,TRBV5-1,CASSPGGGRLNEKLFF
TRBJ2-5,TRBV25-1,CASSELLGRGGGETQYF
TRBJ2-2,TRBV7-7,CASSFSRETGELFF
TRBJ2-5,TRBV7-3,CASSPQGLAGETQYF
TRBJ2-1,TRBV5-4,CASSFETSGRNNHEQFF
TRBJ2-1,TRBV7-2,CASSLVGRASYNEQFF
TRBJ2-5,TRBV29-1,CSVGGWTEETQYF
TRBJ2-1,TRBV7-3,CASSFLTVAWGLATNEQFF
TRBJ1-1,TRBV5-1,CASSSQATEAFF